This T cell receptor (beta chain) was recorded in a study of shared clonotypes between healthy human individuals. This CDR3 contains 10 residues. The V gene's germline CDR1 is GTSNPN and CDR2 SVGIG (reference sequence). Study results and caveats: The expectation was that sequencing depth would affect clonotype sharing among donors.

The assay ran at deep level. Sequenced by immunoSEQ multiplex PCR; TCRdb stores in-frame clones only, minus some. The profile shows hundreds of thousands of clones, over 60% of them singletons. Everyone who donated was a Caucasian adult who lived in Nashville, Tennessee. Concerning this clone: The target antigen is unknown.

The chain joins TRBV30 to TRBJ2-5; no reliable D call. Near its end, the DNA agrees better with TRBJ2-7, so the J call may be wrong. The TCR sequence derives from a woman in her thirties or forties in good health. Some clones in this sample may be carry-over from other donors' samples. The sequenced material came from PBMCs. DNA for the CDR3: TGTGCCTGGAGTGACTACGAGCAGTACTTC. Translation gives CAWSDYEQYF.